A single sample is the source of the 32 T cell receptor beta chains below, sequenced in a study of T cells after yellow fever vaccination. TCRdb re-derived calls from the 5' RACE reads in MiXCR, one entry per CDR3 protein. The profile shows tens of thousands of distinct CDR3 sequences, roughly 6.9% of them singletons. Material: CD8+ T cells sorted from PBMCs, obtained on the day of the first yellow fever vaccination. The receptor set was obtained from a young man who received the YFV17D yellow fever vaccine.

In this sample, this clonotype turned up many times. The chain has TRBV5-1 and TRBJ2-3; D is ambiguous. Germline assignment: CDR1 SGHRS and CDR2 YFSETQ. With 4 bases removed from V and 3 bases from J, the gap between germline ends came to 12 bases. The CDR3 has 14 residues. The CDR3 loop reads CASSLYMNTDTQYF. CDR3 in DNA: TGCGCCAGCAGCCTATACATGAATACAGATACGCAGTATTTT. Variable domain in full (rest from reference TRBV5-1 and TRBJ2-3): KAGVTQTPRYLIKTRGQQVTLSCSPISGHRSVSWYQQTPGQGLQFLFEYFSETQRNKGNFPGRFSGRQFSNSRSEMNVSTLELGDSALYLCASSLYMNTDTQYFGPGTRLTVL.

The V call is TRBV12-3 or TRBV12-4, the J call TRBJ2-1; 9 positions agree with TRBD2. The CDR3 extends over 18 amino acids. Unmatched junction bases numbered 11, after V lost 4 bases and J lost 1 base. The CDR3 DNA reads TGTGCCAGCAGTTCGGGAGGGGCGGGGGGGCCGTCCTACAATGAGCAGTTCTTC. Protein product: CASSSGGAGGPSYNEQFF.

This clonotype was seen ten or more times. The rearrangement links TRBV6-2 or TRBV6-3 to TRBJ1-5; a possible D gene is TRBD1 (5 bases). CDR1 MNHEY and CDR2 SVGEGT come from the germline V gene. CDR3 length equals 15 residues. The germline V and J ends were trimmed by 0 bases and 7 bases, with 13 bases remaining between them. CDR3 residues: CASSYSRGVVQPQHF. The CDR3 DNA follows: TGTGCCAGCAGTTACTCGAGAGGGGTGGTCCAGCCCCAGCATTTT.

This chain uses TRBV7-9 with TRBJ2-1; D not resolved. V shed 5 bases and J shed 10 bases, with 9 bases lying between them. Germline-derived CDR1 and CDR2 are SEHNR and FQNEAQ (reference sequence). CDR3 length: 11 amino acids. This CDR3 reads CASSPLGEQFF. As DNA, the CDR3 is TGTGCCAGCAGCCCCCTCGGGGAGCAGTTCTTC.

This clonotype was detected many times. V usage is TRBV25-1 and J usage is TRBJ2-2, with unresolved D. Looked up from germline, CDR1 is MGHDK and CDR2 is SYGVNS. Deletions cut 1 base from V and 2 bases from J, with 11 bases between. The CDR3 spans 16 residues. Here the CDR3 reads CASSESYKTNTGELFF. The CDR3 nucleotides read TGTGCCAGCAGTGAATCCTATAAGACTAACACCGGGGAGCTGTTTTTT.

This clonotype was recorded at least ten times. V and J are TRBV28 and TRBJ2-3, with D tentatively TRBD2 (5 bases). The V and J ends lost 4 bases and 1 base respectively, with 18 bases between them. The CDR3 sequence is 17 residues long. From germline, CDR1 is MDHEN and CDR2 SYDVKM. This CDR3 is CASSSLRLRPGTDTQYF. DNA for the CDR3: TGTGCCAGCAGTTCACTCCGACTAAGGCCGGGCACAGATACGCAGTATTTT.

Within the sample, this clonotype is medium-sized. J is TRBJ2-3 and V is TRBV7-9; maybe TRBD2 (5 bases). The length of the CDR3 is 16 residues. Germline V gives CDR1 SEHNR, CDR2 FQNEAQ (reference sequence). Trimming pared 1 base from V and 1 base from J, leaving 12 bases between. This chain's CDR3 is CASSLVMEAGTDTQYF. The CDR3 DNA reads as TGTGCCAGCAGCTTAGTTATGGAGGCTGGCACAGATACGCAGTATTTT.

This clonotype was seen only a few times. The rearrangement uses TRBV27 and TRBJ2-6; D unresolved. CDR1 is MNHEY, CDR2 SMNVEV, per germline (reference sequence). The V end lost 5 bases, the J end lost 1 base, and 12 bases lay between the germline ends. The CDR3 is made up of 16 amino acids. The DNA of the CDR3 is TGTGCCAGCAGTACCTTGACGGCTTCTGGGGCCAACGTCCTGACTTTC. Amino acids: CASSTLTASGANVLTF.

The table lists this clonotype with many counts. The chain's CDR3 is CSVRATGELFF. The CDR3 DNA reads TGCAGCGTGAGGGCGACCGGGGAGCTGTTTTTT. V gene TRBV29-1 combines with J gene TRBJ2-2, with D perhaps TRBD2 (5 bases). The V gene's germline CDR1 is SQVTM and CDR2 ANQGSEA. V lost 6 bases and J lost 5, with 7 bases in between. The CDR3 is 11 residues long.

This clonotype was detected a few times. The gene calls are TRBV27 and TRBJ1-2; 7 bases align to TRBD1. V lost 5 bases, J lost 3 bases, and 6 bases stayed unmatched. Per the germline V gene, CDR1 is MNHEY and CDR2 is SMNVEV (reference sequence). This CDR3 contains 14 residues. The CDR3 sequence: CASSPYDRDYGYTF. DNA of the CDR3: TGTGCCAGCAGTCCATACGACAGGGACTATGGCTACACCTTC.

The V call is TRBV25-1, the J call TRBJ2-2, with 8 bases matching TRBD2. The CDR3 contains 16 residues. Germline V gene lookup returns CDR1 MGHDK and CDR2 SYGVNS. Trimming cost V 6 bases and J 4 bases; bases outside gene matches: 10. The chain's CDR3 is CASRTGGGGVTGELFF. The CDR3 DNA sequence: TGTGCCAGCAGGACCGGGGGGGGAGGCGTCACCGGGGAGCTGTTTTTT.

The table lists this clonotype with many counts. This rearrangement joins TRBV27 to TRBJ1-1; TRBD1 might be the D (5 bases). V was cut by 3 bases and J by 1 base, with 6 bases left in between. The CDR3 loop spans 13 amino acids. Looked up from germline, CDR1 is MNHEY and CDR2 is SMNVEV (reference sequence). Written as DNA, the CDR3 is TGTGCCAGCAGTTTTGGGGGGAACACTGAAGCTTTCTTT. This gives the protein CASSFGGNTEAFF.

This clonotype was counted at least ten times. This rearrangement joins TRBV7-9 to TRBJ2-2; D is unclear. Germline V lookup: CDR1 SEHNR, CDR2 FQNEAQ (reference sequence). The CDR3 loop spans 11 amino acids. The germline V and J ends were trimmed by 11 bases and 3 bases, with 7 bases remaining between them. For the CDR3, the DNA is TGTGCCCTTCGGGACACCGGGGAGCTGTTTTTT. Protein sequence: CALRDTGELFF.

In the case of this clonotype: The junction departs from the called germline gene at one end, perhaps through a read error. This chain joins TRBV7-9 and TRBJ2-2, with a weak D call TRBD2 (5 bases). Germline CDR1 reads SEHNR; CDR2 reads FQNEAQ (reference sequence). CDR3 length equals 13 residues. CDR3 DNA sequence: TGTGCCAGCAGCTTAGGTGGCACCGGGGAGCTGCTTTTT. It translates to CASSLGGTGELLF.

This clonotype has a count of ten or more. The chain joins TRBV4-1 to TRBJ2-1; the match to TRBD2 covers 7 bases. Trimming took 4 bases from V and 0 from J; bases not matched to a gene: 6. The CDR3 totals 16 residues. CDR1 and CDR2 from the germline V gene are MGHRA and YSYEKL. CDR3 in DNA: TGCGCCAGCAGCCTTTTCTCGGGGGGCTCCTACAATGAGCAGTTCTTC. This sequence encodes CASSLFSGGSYNEQFF.

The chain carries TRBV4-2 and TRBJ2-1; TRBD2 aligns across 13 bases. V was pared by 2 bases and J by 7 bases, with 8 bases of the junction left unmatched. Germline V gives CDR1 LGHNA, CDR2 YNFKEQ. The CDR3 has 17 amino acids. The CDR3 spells CASSQWARTSGGNEQFF. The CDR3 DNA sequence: TGTGCCAGCAGCCAATGGGCTAGGACTAGCGGGGGTAATGAGCAGTTCTTC.

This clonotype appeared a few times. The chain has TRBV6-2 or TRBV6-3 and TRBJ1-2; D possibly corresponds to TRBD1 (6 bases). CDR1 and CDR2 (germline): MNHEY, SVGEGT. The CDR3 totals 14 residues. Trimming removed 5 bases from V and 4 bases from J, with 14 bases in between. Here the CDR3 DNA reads TGTGCCAGCAGTGGACAGTCCTTTACCTATGGCTACACCTTC. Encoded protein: CASSGQSFTYGYTF.

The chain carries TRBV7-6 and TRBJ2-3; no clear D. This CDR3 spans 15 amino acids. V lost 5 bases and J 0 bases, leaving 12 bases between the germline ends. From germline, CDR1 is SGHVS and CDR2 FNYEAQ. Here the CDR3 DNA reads TGTGCCAGCAGCCCAAGACCCACTAGCACAGATACGCAGTATTTT. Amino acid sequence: CASSPRPTSTDTQYF.

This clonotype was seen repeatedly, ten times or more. The CDR3 bases are TGCAGTGCTAGGGACACCAAAAACATTCAGTACTTC. It encodes CSARDTKNIQYF. The genes are TRBV20-1 and TRBJ2-4; D may be TRBD1 (5 bases). The CDR3 spans 12 residues. Trimming cost V 3 bases and J 2 bases, with 5 bases left between them. CDR1 and CDR2 (germline): DFQATT, SNEGSKA (reference sequence).

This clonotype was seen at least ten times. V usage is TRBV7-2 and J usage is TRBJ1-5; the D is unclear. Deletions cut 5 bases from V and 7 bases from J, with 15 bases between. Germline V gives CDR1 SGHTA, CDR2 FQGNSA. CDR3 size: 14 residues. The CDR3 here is CASSGGRVGQPQHF. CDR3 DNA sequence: TGTGCCAGCAGCGGAGGGAGGGTCGGGCAGCCCCAGCATTTT.

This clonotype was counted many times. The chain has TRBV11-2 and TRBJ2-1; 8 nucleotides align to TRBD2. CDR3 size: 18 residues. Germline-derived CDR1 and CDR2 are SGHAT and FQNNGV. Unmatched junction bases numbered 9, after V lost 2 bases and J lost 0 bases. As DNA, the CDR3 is TGTGCCAGCAGCTTATACCTCCCGGGGGGGACCTCCTACAATGAGCAGTTCTTC. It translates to CASSLYLPGGTSYNEQFF.

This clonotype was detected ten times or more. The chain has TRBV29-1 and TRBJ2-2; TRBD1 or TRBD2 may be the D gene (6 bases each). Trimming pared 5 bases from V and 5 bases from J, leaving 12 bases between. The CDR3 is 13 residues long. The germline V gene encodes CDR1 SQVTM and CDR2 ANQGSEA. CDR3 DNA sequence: TGCAGCGTTCCGAGGGGGGATACCGGGGAGCTGTTTTTT. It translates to CSVPRGDTGELFF.

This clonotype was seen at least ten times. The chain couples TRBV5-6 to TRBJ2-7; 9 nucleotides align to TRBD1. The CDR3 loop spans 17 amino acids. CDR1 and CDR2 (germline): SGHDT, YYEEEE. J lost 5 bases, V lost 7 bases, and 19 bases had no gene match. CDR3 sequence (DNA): TGTGCCAGCCGTTTTCTCTTGCGGGACAGGGAAATCGACGAGCAGTACGTC. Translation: CASRFLLRDREIDEQYV.

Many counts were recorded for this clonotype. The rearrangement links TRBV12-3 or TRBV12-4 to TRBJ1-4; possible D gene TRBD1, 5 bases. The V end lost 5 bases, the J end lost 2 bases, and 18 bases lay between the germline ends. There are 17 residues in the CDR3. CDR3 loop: CASSTLQGGATNEKLFF. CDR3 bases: TGTGCCAGCAGTACCCTTCAAGGCGGGGCGACTAATGAAAAACTGTTTTTT.

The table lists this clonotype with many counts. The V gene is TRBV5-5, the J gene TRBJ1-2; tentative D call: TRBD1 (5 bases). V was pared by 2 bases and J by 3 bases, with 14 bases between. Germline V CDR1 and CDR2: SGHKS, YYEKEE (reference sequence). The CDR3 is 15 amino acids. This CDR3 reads CASSFEPGVDYGYTF. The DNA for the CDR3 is TGTGCCAGCAGCTTTGAGCCGGGGGTGGACTATGGCTACACCTTC. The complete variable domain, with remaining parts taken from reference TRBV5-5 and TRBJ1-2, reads DAGVTQSPTHLIKTRGQQVTLRCSPISGHKSVSWYQQVLGQGPQFIFQYYEKEERGRGNFPDRFSARQFPNYSSELNVNALLLGDSALYLCASSFEPGVDYGYTFGSGTRLTVV.

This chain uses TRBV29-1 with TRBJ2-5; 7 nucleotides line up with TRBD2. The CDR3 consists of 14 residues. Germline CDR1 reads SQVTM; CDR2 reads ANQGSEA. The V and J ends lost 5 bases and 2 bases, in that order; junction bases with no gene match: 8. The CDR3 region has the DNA TGCAGCGTTCCCCCCTTGCGGGGGCAAGAGACCCAGTACTTC. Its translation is CSVPPLRGQETQYF.

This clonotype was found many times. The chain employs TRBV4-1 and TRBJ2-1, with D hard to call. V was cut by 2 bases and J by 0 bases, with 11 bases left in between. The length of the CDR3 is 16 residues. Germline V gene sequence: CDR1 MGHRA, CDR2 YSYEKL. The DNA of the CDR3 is TGCGCCAGCAGCCAACTGCCAGCCCTCTCCTACAATGAGCAGTTCTTC. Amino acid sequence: CASSQLPALSYNEQFF.

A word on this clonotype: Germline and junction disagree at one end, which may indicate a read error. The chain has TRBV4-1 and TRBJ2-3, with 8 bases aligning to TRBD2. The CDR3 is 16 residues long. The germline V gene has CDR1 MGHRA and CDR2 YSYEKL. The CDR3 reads CTSSQRAGGQSDTQYF. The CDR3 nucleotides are TGCACCAGCAGCCAACGTGCGGGGGGTCAATCAGATACGCAGTATTTT.

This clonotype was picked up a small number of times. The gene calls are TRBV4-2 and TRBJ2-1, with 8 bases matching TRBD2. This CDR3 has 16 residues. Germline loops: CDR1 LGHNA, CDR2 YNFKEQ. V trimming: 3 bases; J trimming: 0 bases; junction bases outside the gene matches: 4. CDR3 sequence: CASSHAGGNSYNEQFF. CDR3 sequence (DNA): TGTGCCAGCAGCCATGCGGGAGGCAACTCCTACAATGAGCAGTTCTTC.

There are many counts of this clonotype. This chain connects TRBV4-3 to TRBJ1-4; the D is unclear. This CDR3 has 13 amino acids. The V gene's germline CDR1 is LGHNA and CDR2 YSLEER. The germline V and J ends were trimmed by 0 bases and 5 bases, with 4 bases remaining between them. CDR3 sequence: CASSQDSNEKLFF. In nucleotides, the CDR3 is TGCGCCAGCAGCCAAGACTCGAATGAAAAACTGTTTTTT.

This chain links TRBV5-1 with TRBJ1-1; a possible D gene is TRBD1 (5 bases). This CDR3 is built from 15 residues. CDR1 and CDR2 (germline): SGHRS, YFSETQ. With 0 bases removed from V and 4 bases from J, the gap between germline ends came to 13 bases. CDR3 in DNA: TGCGCCAGCAGCTTGGATTTGGGGAGGGGCACTGAAGCTTTCTTT. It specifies CASSLDLGRGTEAFF.

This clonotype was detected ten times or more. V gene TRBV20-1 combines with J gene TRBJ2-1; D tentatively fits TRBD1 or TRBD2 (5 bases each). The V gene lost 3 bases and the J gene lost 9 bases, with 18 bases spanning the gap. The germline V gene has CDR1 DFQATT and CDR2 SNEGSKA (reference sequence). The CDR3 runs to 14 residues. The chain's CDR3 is CSASARDRKGEQFF. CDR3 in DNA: TGCAGTGCTAGTGCCCGGGACCGGAAGGGTGAGCAGTTCTTC.